This T cell receptor beta chain was recovered during a study of STAT5B mutations in CD4+ large granular lymphocyte leukemia. Per the original data handling: Productive clonotypes were detectable down to 2.59 x 10-5 frequency. Profiled with immunoSEQ multiplex PCR; TCRdb holds only in-frame clones, not every one. V, J and clone size are taken as reported in that table, and D and trimming were inferred from the DNA itself. The sample shows 30,000 to 35,000 clones, 70% to 90% of them seen only once. On this clone: The antigen remains unidentified.

Overall study findings and caveats: 8/27 top patient clones versus 2/35 control clones were TRBV06-family.

CDR3 length equals 14 residues. Trimming stripped 5 bases from V and 3 bases from J, with 14 bases between. Germline V lookup: CDR1 MDHEN, CDR2 SYDVKM. This clonotype originated in a human donor in good health. Sequenced input: CD4+ T cells from blood buffy coats. V gene TRBV28 combines with J gene TRBJ2-7, with D possibly being TRBD2 (6 bases). The chain's CDR3 is CASSTGGEYYEQYF. In DNA form, the CDR3 reads TGTGCCAGCAGTACCGGAGGGGAGTACTACGAGCAGTACTTC.